The 12 T cell receptor beta chains below all came from one sample that was sequenced in a study of blood T cells in healthy people across ages. Primers used in a second PCR of roughly 6 to 12 cycles were a sample-barcoded 5' primer and a J-beta primer mix. MiXCR was run by TCRdb on the 5' RACE reads, yielding one entry per CDR3 protein. The profile shows some 1.4 million distinct CDR3 sequences, roughly 45% of them singletons. Source material: blood. These receptors were taken from a woman under 30 in good health.

The V gene is TRBV27, the J gene TRBJ2-2, with 9 nucleotides matching TRBD2. J lost 4 bases, V lost 2 bases, and 5 bases had no gene match. CDR1 is MNHEY, CDR2 SMNVEV, per germline (reference sequence). This CDR3 is 16 amino acids long. The DNA of the CDR3 is TGTGCCAGCAGTTTACGTAGCGGGAGAGGCACCGGGGAGCTGTTTTTT. It encodes CASSLRSGRGTGELFF.

The gene calls are TRBV9 and TRBJ2-1, with a possible D match to TRBD2 (6 bases). The germline CDR1 and CDR2 sequences are SGDLS and YYNGEE. V was cut by 0 bases and J by 0 bases, with 13 bases left in between. The CDR3 length is 17 residues. The CDR3 DNA follows: TGTGCCAGCAGCGTAGGGGTTAGCGGAACCTCCTACAATGAGCAGTTCTTC. It is translated as CASSVGVSGTSYNEQFF.

CDR3: CASSERGGYNEQFF. CDR3 bases: TGTGCCAGCAGTGAGCGGGGGGGCTACAATGAGCAGTTCTTC. V usage is TRBV9 and J usage is TRBJ2-1; TRBD2 aligns across 10 bases. The CDR3 length is 14 residues. With 5 bases clipped from V and 3 bases from J, the junction kept 2 bases outside the gene matches. CDR1 is SGDLS and CDR2 is YYNGEE in the germline V gene.

The genes are TRBV12-3 or TRBV12-4 and TRBJ1-1; 7 nucleotides line up with TRBD1. The CDR3 length is 16 residues. Trimming cost V 4 bases and J 0 bases; bases outside gene matches: 8. In nucleotides, the CDR3 is TGTGCCAGCAGTTCGTCAGGGGGAAAAGTGAACACTGAAGCTTTCTTT. This translates into CASSSSGGKVNTEAFF.

The chain links TRBV7-6 to TRBJ1-5, with D perhaps matching TRBD1 (6 bases). Germline V gene sequence: CDR1 SGHVS, CDR2 FNYEAQ. The CDR3 covers 15 residues. V was pared by 0 bases and J by 4 bases, with 10 bases between. CDR3 DNA sequence: TGTGCCAGCAGCTTAGCAACAGGGTATAATCAGCCCCAGCATTTT. This sequence encodes CASSLATGYNQPQHF.

This chain uses TRBV6-1 with TRBJ1-2; a possible D gene is TRBD1 (5 bases). V was shortened by 2 bases and J by 4 bases, with 26 bases between the two germline ends. The CDR3 is made up of 19 amino acids. Germline V gene sequence: CDR1 MNHNS, CDR2 SASEGT. CDR3 in amino acids: CASSEFPNGSGSSTYGYTF. CDR3 coding DNA: TGTGCCAGCAGTGAATTCCCGAACGGATCAGGGAGTTCTACCTATGGCTACACCTTC.

The chain is built from TRBV2 and TRBJ2-1; weak D call: TRBD2 (6 bases). Germline loops: CDR1 SNHLY, CDR2 FYNNEI. This CDR3 spans 16 amino acids. Trimming stripped 6 bases from V and 2 bases from J, with 17 bases between. CDR3 amino acids: CASSPDPGGTYNEQFF. The DNA of the CDR3 is TGTGCCAGCAGCCCAGACCCCGGGGGAACCTACAATGAGCAGTTCTTC. Full variable domain (remainder filled in from reference TRBV2 and TRBJ2-1): EPEVTQTPSHQVTQMGQEVILRCVPISNHLYFYWYRQILGQKVEFLVSFYNNEISEKSEIFDDQFSVERPDGSNFTLKIRSTKLEDSAMYFCASSPDPGGTYNEQFFGPGTRLTVL.

The V and J genes are TRBV6-1 and TRBJ2-3; 10 bases are a match to TRBD2. The CDR3 runs 17 residues. Germline trimming cut 3 bases from V and 3 bases from J; bases unmatched to any gene: 9. The germline V gene has CDR1 MNHNS and CDR2 SASEGT. CDR3 DNA sequence: TGTGCCAGCAGTGAGGGCGCGGTAGCGGGGGGTACAGATACGCAGTATTTT. Its protein is CASSEGAVAGGTDTQYF.

V usage is TRBV6-5 and J usage is TRBJ1-1; D may be TRBD1 (5 bases). The CDR3 is 17 residues long. Germline V gene lookup returns CDR1 MNHEY and CDR2 SVGAGI. The ends were cut back, 2 bases at V and 4 bases at J, with 20 bases in the middle. The CDR3 region has the DNA TGTGCCAGCAGTTACAAAGCTTCCAGGGTCGGAGGCACTGAAGCTTTCTTT. Amino acids: CASSYKASRVGGTEAFF.

The gene calls are TRBV4-1 and TRBJ2-5; D is perhaps TRBD2 (5 bases). This CDR3 spans 16 amino acids. Germline V gene data show CDR1 as MGHRA and CDR2 as YSYEKL. V was cut by 1 base and J by 2 bases, with 14 bases left in between. The CDR3 region has the DNA TGCGCCAGCAGCCAAGCACAAGCGGCGGTACAAGAGACCCAGTACTTC. Amino acid sequence: CASSQAQAAVQETQYF.

The rearrangement uses TRBV6-2 or TRBV6-3 and TRBJ2-3; 7 bases fit TRBD1. Germline V lookup: CDR1 MNHEY, CDR2 SVGEGT. Germline trimming cut 2 bases from V and 12 bases from J; bases unmatched to any gene: 17. The CDR3 is made up of 16 amino acids. CDR3 DNA sequence: TGTGCCAGCAGTTACCCTACAGGGGCCGACCCAACTCGACAGTATTTT. It is translated as CASSYPTGADPTRQYF.

This clonotype was counted between two and nine times. V is TRBV6-1 and J is TRBJ1-2; 8 bases agree with TRBD1. The length of the CDR3 is 19 residues. The junction had 21 bases not matched to a gene; V was cut back by 6 bases and J by 3 bases. CDR1 and CDR2 from the germline V gene are MNHNS and SASEGT. The CDR3 DNA sequence: TGTGCCAGCAGCAAGCCCCCCTCCCAGGGGGCGTTTCGGGACTATGGCTACACCTTC. It yields the protein CASSKPPSQGAFRDYGYTF.